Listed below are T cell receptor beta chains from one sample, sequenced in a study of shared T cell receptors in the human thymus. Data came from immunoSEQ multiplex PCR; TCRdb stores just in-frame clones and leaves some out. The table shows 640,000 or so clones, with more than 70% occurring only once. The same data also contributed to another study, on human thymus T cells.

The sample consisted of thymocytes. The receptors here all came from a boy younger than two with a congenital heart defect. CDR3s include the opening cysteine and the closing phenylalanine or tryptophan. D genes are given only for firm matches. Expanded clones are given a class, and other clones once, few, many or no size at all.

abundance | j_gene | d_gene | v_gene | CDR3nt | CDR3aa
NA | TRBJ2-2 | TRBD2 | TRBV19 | TGTGCCAGTAGTATTCGGGCTAGCGGGGGCCCGAACACCGGGGAGCTGTTTTTT | CASSIRASGGPNTGELFF
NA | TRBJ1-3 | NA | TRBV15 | TGTGCCACCAGCAGAGACAGGGGAGCCCCTGGAAACACCATATATTTT | CATSRDRGAPGNTIYF
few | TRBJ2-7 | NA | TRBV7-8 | TGTGCCAGCAGCCCCAGGGTCTTACGGAGCTCCTACGAGCAGTACTTC | CASSPRVLRSSYEQYF
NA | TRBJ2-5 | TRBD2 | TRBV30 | TGTGCCTGGAGTGTCGCCGGGGGGGAGCGGGGGGCCCGCCAAGAGACCCAGTACTTC | CAWSVAGGERGARQETQYF
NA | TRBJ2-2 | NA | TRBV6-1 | TGTGCCAGCATTCTAGGCGGTAGCACCGGGGAGCTGTTTTTT | CASILGGSTGELFF
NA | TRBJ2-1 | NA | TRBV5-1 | TGCGCCAGCAGCTTCATTAGGGGCCCCCCCAACTCCTACAATGAGCAGTTCTTC | CASSFIRGPPNSYNEQFF
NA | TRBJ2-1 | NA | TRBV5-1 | TGCGCCAGCAGCGGGGGCCTAGCACGGGACTACAATGAGCAGTTCTTC | CASSGGLARDYNEQFF
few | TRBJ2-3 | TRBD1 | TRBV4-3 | TGCGCCAGCAGCCAAGTGTCGGGGACAGGGGGTTCTTCTAGCACAGATACGCAGTATTTT | CASSQVSGTGGSSSTDTQYF
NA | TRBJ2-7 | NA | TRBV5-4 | TGTGCCAGCAGCTTCTCGGGGGAGCAGTACTTC | CASSFSGEQYF
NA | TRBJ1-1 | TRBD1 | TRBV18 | TGTGCCAGCTCACCAACAAAGGGACAGGGGACGAACACTGAAGCTTTCTTT | CASSPTKGQGTNTEAFF
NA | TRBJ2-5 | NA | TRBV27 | TGTGCCAGCAGCCACGTCGGACAGTTAGAGACCCAGTACTTC | CASSHVGQLETQYF